The clone carrying this TCR beta chain was recorded only once. What it binds is unknown. One end of the junction varies from germline; a read error may be responsible. The data derive from a study of tumor-infiltrating lymphocytes in primary liver carcinoma. Using a constant-region primer together with ProtoScript II reverse transcriptase, TCR beta cDNA was made from roughly 520 ng of total RNA. What produced the TCR beta libraries was three nested multiplex PCR rounds using slightly modified ARM-PCR. The first two PCR rounds used TRBV1-TRBV30 primers with a Cbeta primer, roughly 10 cycles each. Each CDR3 protein gets one entry after TCRdb re-called the multiplex PCR reads with MiXCR. The table includes roughly 100,000 distinct CDR3 sequences, about 63% detected once. Germline lookup yields CDR1 MNHEY and CDR2 SVGAGI. This CDR3 is built from 14 residues. General study points: It was observed that only about 7.5-24% of the top clones appeared in every one of the five tumor regions.

For each extraction, RNA and DNA were obtained together from about 21-30 mg of unsorted bulk tissue. J is TRBJ2-2 and V is TRBV6-5; TRBD1 aligns across 9 bases. The origin of this receptor is a woman aged 55 to 70 with primary liver carcinoma and hepatitis B virus infection. Sequencing was performed on liver tumor tissue from sampling region 2. Specified subset: tumor region T2, inferior pole. CDR3 region: CASKGQGITEELFF. DNA of the CDR3: TGTGCCAGCAAAGGACAGGGGATCACCGAGGAGCTGTTTTTT.